This T cell receptor beta chain was captured in a study of response to subunit inactivated influenza vaccine. Regarding the study as a whole: Every seasonal influenza vaccination brings in few new T cells, the authors suggested.

TCRdb passed the RT-PCR reads through MiXCR, listing each CDR3 protein once. The sample has 550,000 to 800,000 distinct CDR3 sequences, approximately 14% seen once; the top ten hold 5.5% to 7%. The sample holds a few counts of this clonotype. Its antigen is still unknown. The CDR3 has 15 residues. With V trimmed by 1 base and J by 2 bases, 5 bases remained unmatched. Germline values: CDR1 SGHTA, CDR2 FQGNSA. The sequences come from PBMCs from blood, collected approximately 15 days before vaccination. The TCR comes from a man aged 50 to 59 who received an inactivated influenza vaccine. This sequence joins TRBV7-2 and TRBJ2-7, with TRBD2 identical over 7 bases. CDR3 DNA: TGTGCCAGCAGCTTAGGTTCTAGCGGACCCTACGAGCAGTACTTC. It encodes CASSLGSSGPYEQYF.